This T cell receptor beta chain was recorded in a study of T cell changes during pregnancy in multiple sclerosis. Produced via immunoSEQ multiplex PCR; TCRdb's table is partial and in-frame only. The data show 50,000 or so clones, approximately 95% seen once. Trimming removed 4 bases from V and 3 bases from J, with 12 bases in between. The CDR3 runs to 14 residues. The germline V gene has CDR1 MNHNS and CDR2 SASEGT. Sequenced material: CD8+ T cells from peripheral blood mononuclear cells, taken in the first trimester of pregnancy. The receptor's source is a female donor with multiple sclerosis, enrolled in a pregnancy study. V usage is TRBV6-1 and J usage is TRBJ2-5; no definite D call. CDR3 in amino acids: CASSVLRQEETQYF. As DNA, the CDR3 is TGTGCCAGCAGTGTCCTCCGACAAGAAGAGACCCAGTACTTC.